Below, 27 T cell receptor beta chains from the same sample are listed, as sequenced in a study of shared clonotypes between healthy human individuals (dated by TCRdb to about 2020). The library was produced with the immunoSEQ multiplex PCR assay. The source is immuneACCESS, and TCRdb retained only in-frame sequences with V and J called. Part of the clones is not carried over; for the studies checked, unresolved V genes explain less than half of this, and the remainder is unexplained. In all, the sample holds 2 million to 2.5 million clones, and approximately 96% of those were seen once. The ten largest clones add up to roughly 0.13% of the sample. Sample: naive CD4+ T cells sorted from blood. The sample's cell subset or site label, in plain terms: CD45RA+ positively selected. Receptor source: a man between 18 and 29 years old in good health.

This chain uses TRBV2 with TRBJ1-2; D remains ambiguous. The CDR3 loop spans 13 amino acids. Germline loops: CDR1 SNHLY, CDR2 FYNNEI. V dropped 4 bases and J dropped 1 base, with 7 bases sitting between them. CDR3 sequence (DNA): TGTGCCAGCAGTGCAGAAAATAACTATGGCTACACCTTC. Protein product: CASSAENNYGYTF.

This chain joins TRBV5-4 and TRBJ2-7, with TRBD2 matching 8 bases. Germline V CDR1 and CDR2: SGHNT, YYREEE (reference sequence). V was clipped by 4 bases and J by 7 bases; unmatched bases: 16. This CDR3 is built from 16 residues. CDR3 protein: CASSRTGSGVPMEQYF. The CDR3 nucleotides read TGTGCCAGCAGCCGAACGGGTAGCGGGGTGCCTATGGAGCAGTACTTC.

This chain links TRBV4-1 with TRBJ1-4, with D possibly TRBD1 on 5 matching bases. V was shortened by 1 base and J by 7 bases, with 13 bases between the two germline ends. The CDR3 is 15 amino acids. Germline-derived CDR1 and CDR2 are MGHRA and YSYEKL. CDR3 coding DNA: TGCGCCAGCAGCCAAGGGTCAGGGCTTGGTGAAAAACTGTTTTTT. It codes for CASSQGSGLGEKLFF.

This chain's CDR3 is CASSEQTGGHQPQHF. CDR3 nucleotide sequence: TGTGCCAGCAGTGAACAGACAGGGGGTCACCAGCCCCAGCATTTT. The chain links TRBV6-1 to TRBJ1-5; 9 nucleotides match TRBD1. Per the germline V gene, CDR1 is MNHNS and CDR2 is SASEGT. With 2 bases clipped from V and 7 bases from J, the junction kept 6 bases outside the gene matches. The CDR3 is made up of 15 amino acids.

This chain links TRBV7-8 with TRBJ2-3; the D gene could be TRBD1 or TRBD2 (5 bases each). Germline V gives CDR1 SGHVS, CDR2 FQNEAQ. V was cut by 5 bases and J by 6 bases, with 12 bases left in between. This CDR3 has 13 amino acids. The CDR3 spells CASSVGTLDTQYF. The CDR3, as DNA: TGTGCCAGCAGCGTGGGGACCCTGGATACGCAGTATTTT.

This clone occurred once. J is TRBJ1-1 and V is TRBV14, with D possibly matching TRBD1 (5 bases). The CDR3 has 17 residues. Germline loops: CDR1 SGHDN, CDR2 FVKESK. V was pared by 4 bases and J by 0 bases, with 18 bases between. This CDR3 is CASSPRTPRGLNTEAFF. In DNA form, the CDR3 reads TGTGCCAGCAGCCCCCGGACACCGAGGGGCCTGAACACTGAAGCTTTCTTT.

J is TRBJ1-3 and V is TRBV6-4; D uncertain. CDR3 length: 17 residues. The germline CDR1 and CDR2 sequences are MRHNA and SNTAGT. V was cut by 0 bases and J by 5 bases, with 17 bases left in between. For the CDR3, the DNA is TGTGCCAGCAGTGACTCCAGAATACTGTCACTGAGAAACACCATATATTTT. Protein sequence: CASSDSRILSLRNTIYF.

V gene TRBV28 combines with J gene TRBJ2-4; D may be TRBD1 (7 bases). Germline loops: CDR1 MDHEN, CDR2 SYDVKM. The CDR3 is 14 residues long. V was clipped by 5 bases and J by 4 bases, with 12 bases between them. The CDR3 sequence: CASSGGTEKNIQYF. The CDR3 DNA is TGTGCCAGCAGTGGAGGGACAGAAAAAAACATTCAGTACTTC.

The CDR3 nucleotides are TGTGCCAGTAGTTGGGACTTGGGTTTCTACGAGCAGTACTTC. Protein sequence: CASSWDLGFYEQYF. The genes are TRBV19 and TRBJ2-7, with D possibly matching TRBD2 (6 bases). Germline V gene lookup returns CDR1 LNHDA and CDR2 SQIVND (reference sequence). The CDR3 runs to 14 residues. V lost 5 bases and J 3 bases, leaving 14 bases between the germline ends.

The rearrangement links TRBV28 to TRBJ1-2; D is unclear. This CDR3 has 13 amino acids. Looked up from germline, CDR1 is MDHEN and CDR2 is SYDVKM. Between the trimmed V and J ends, which lost 10 bases and 2 bases, there was a span of 14 bases. In DNA, the CDR3 is TGTGCCACCGATCGGTCCCTCAACTATGGCTACACCTTC. Translated: CATDRSLNYGYTF.

The V call is TRBV18, the J call TRBJ1-5, with 7 bases lining up with TRBD1. V lost 0 bases to trimming and J lost 5 bases; unmatched junction nucleotides: 10. The CDR3 has 17 amino acids. Germline CDR1 is KGHSH and CDR2 is LQKENI. CDR3 in amino acids: CASSPPTGWYRDQPQHF. CDR3 sequence (DNA): TGTGCCAGCTCACCACCGACAGGGTGGTATAGGGATCAGCCCCAGCATTTT.

The chain recombines TRBV19 with TRBJ2-2, with D hard to call. V dropped 1 base and J dropped 1 base, with 7 bases sitting between them. This CDR3 is 15 amino acids long. Per the germline V gene, CDR1 is LNHDA and CDR2 is SQIVND (reference sequence). CDR3 sequence: CASSIVRGNTGELFF. DNA of the CDR3: TGTGCCAGTAGTATAGTGAGAGGGAACACCGGGGAGCTGTTTTTT.

CDR3 sequence (DNA): TGTGCCAGCAGCTTAGTAGTTTTTACAGGGTTTATTTCCTACGAGCAGTACTTC. Its translation is CASSLVVFTGFISYEQYF. This chain uses TRBV7-3 with TRBJ2-7; possible D gene TRBD1, 6 bases. V gave up 2 bases and J gave up 1 base, with 21 bases separating them. The germline CDR1 and CDR2 sequences are SGHTA and FQGTGA. This CDR3 is 18 amino acids long.

The chain uses TRBV5-1 and TRBJ2-7, with 11 positions matching TRBD2. Looked up from germline, CDR1 is SGHRS and CDR2 is YFSETQ. This CDR3 is 15 amino acids long. The trim removed 4 bases at V and 4 bases at J, leaving 7 bases unmatched. The CDR3, as DNA: TGCGCCAGCAGCGGCTCCGGGACTAGCGGTTACGAGCAGTACTTC. Amino acid sequence: CASSGSGTSGYEQYF.

The V gene is TRBV2, the J gene TRBJ2-7, with a weak D call TRBD1 (5 bases). The ends were cut back, 3 bases at V and 1 base at J, with 10 bases in the middle. The CDR3 contains 14 residues. Germline values: CDR1 SNHLY, CDR2 FYNNEI. CDR3 protein: CASSDGHSSYEQYF. The CDR3 nucleotides read TGTGCCAGCAGTGACGGACACAGTTCCTACGAGCAGTACTTC.

This clone was counted once. The rearrangement links TRBV5-8 to TRBJ1-2, with D possibly being TRBD1 (5 bases). The V and J ends lost 4 bases and 2 bases respectively, with 15 bases between them. CDR1 and CDR2 (germline): SGHTS, YDEGEE. The CDR3 length is 15 residues. The CDR3 DNA reads TGTGCCAGCAGCCTAAATCCGGGACTGAACTATGGCTACACCTTC. Protein: CASSLNPGLNYGYTF.

The gene calls are TRBV7-9 and TRBJ2-3; 8 bases match TRBD2. Germline CDR1 and CDR2: SEHNR and FQNEAQ (reference sequence). J lost 4 bases, V lost 5 bases, and 11 bases had no gene match. The CDR3 has 16 residues. CDR3 protein: CASSPGGGSGADTQYF. The CDR3 bases are TGTGCCAGCAGCCCCGGCGGGGGGAGTGGTGCAGATACGCAGTATTTT.

The genes are TRBV30 and TRBJ2-1; 14 bases line up with TRBD2. J gave up 8 bases and V 3 bases, and 6 bases lay outside the gene matches. This CDR3 contains 15 residues. CDR1 and CDR2 from the germline V gene are GTSNPN and SVGIG (reference sequence). In DNA, the CDR3 is TGTGCCTGGAGCGGGACTAGCGGGAGTCTCGATGAGCAGTTCTTC. It codes for CAWSGTSGSLDEQFF.

V is TRBV2 and J is TRBJ1-5; D ambiguous. CDR1 is SNHLY and CDR2 is FYNNEI in the germline V gene. The CDR3 covers 15 residues. V was cut by 3 bases and J by 4 bases, with 13 bases left in between. The CDR3 loop reads CASSEVNGPNQPQHF. The CDR3 nucleotides are TGTGCCAGCAGTGAGGTAAACGGACCTAATCAGCCCCAGCATTTT.

The chain joins TRBV29-1 to TRBJ1-3, with D possibly matching TRBD1 (5 bases). Trimming left V 0 bases short and J 2 bases short, with 14 bases between. Germline V gene sequence: CDR1 SQVTM, CDR2 ANQGSEA. The CDR3 contains 16 residues. CDR3 amino acids: CSVEDVKGSAGNTIYF. CDR3 sequence (DNA): TGCAGCGTTGAAGATGTTAAGGGGAGCGCTGGAAACACCATATATTTT. Drawing the rest from reference TRBV29-1 and TRBJ1-3, the complete variable domain is SAVISQKPSRDICQRGTSLTIQCQVDSQVTMMFWYRQQPGQSLTLIATANQGSEATYESGFVIDKFPISRPNLTFSTLTVSNMSPEDSSIYLCSVEDVKGSAGNTIYFGEGSWLTVV.

This clone was picked up one time. V usage is TRBV27 and J usage is TRBJ1-2; D gene unclear. V gave up 5 bases and J gave up 3 bases, with 10 bases separating them. The CDR3 runs 13 residues. Germline V gene lookup returns CDR1 MNHEY and CDR2 SMNVEV (reference sequence). The CDR3 spells CASSPSYYYGYTF. The CDR3 coding sequence is TGTGCCAGCAGTCCTTCTTACTACTATGGCTACACCTTC.

The chain employs TRBV4-3 and TRBJ2-7, with D possibly matching TRBD1 (5 bases). V gave up 0 bases and J gave up 3 bases, with 15 bases separating them. Per the germline V gene, CDR1 is LGHNA and CDR2 is YSLEER. The CDR3 covers 16 residues. CDR3 DNA sequence: TGCGCCAGCAGCCAAGAAAGCACAGGCCGGCTCTACGAGCAGTACTTC. It translates to CASSQESTGRLYEQYF.

The V call is TRBV6-4, the J call TRBJ2-7, with 13 bases fitting TRBD2. Germline values: CDR1 MRHNA, CDR2 SNTAGT. V gave up 2 bases and J gave up 2 bases; unmatched junction bases: 0. This CDR3 has 15 residues. The CDR3 sequence is CASSDGLAGAYEQYF. For the CDR3, the DNA is TGTGCCAGCAGTGACGGACTAGCGGGAGCCTACGAGCAGTACTTC.

Note on this clone: Compared with germline, one end of the junction differs, possibly owing to a read error. This CDR3 is also generated by other DNA sequences in the sample. The chain combines TRBV2 with TRBJ1-5; D ambiguous. The CDR3 is 13 residues long. The germline V gene has CDR1 SNHLY and CDR2 FYNNEI. The DNA for the CDR3 is TGTGCCAGCAGTCCAGAGAGCAACCAGCCCCAGCATTTT. Protein sequence: CASSPESNQPQHF.

The chain employs TRBV7-6 and TRBJ2-7; 9 bases match TRBD2. The length of the CDR3 is 14 residues. The J segment lost 4 bases and the V segment lost 5 bases, leaving 6 bases of the junction unmatched. In germline, CDR1 is SGHVS, CDR2 FNYEAQ. CDR3 protein: CASSAGLASYEQYF. CDR3 coding DNA: TGTGCCAGCAGCGCCGGACTAGCGTCATACGAGCAGTACTTC. The variable domain in full, with the rest retrieved from reference TRBV7-6 and TRBJ2-7, is GAGVSQSPRYKVTKRGQDVALRCDPISGHVSLYWYRQALGQGPEFLTYFNYEAQQDKSGLPNDRFSAERPEGSISTLTIQRTEQRDSAMYRCASSAGLASYEQYFGPGTRLTVT.

This chain joins TRBV23-1 and TRBJ2-5; no definite D call. TRBV23-1 is annotated as an ORF whose role is uncertain. V lost 0 bases and J lost 5, with 4 bases in between. This CDR3 is built from 12 residues. This chain's CDR3 is CASSQSGETQYF. CDR3 DNA sequence: TGCGCCAGCAGTCAATCGGGGGAGACCCAGTACTTC.

V usage is TRBV19 and J usage is TRBJ2-1, with TRBD2 identical over 12 bases. Losses at the gene ends were 3 bases for V and 7 bases for J; bases not matched to a gene: 7. The CDR3 covers 16 residues. Germline CDR1 is LNHDA and CDR2 is SQIVND (reference sequence). CDR3 sequence (DNA): TGTGCCAGTAGTATGACTAGCGGGAGAGGGGGGAATGAGCAGTTCTTC. It encodes CASSMTSGRGGNEQFF.